This T cell receptor beta chain was obtained from a study of T cell responses to AZD1222 COVID-19 vaccine. The repertoire was sequenced with immunoSEQ multiplex PCR; TCRdb's copy has only in-frame clones and lacks some. This table has about 170,000 clones, 90% appearing once. Study results and caveats: Donors in the cohort were predominantly white British and more often female, and clonal diversity was possibly underestimated. Spike as a whole was targeted by vaccine-associated CD4 TCRs, dominant at 160-218 and 743-854. Targeting of unmutated variant regions was reportedly seen in nearly half of spike-specific TCRs.

In germline, CDR1 is SGHVS, CDR2 FQNEAQ. Trimming left V 5 bases short and J 5 bases short, with 8 bases between. The CDR3 totals 12 residues. As regards this clone: Its cognate antigen is unknown.

This clonotype originated in an adult in good health. Here the sequenced sample was peripheral blood, taken on day 0 of AZD1222 vaccination. The gene calls are TRBV7-8 and TRBJ2-3; D call uncertain. The CDR3 region has the DNA TGTGCCAGCAGCCCTTTTGGAGATACGCAGTATTTT. Residues: CASSPFGDTQYF.